The T cell receptor (beta chain) described here comes from a study of shared clonotypes between healthy human individuals. This table comes from immunoSEQ multiplex PCR, and its TCRdb copy is limited to in-frame clones, with some not included. Of roughly 2.2 million clones listed, 85% to 95% are singletons. Germline CDR1 reads SGHTA; CDR2 reads FQGNSA. The CDR3 is made up of 13 amino acids. V was clipped by 10 bases and J by 1 base; unmatched bases: 3. This chain uses TRBV7-2 with TRBJ2-3; TRBD1 aligns across 9 bases. Sequenced: naive CD4+ T cells from PBMCs. Sample subset: CD45RA+ positively selected. The source of this sequence is a man in his late teens or twenties in good health. Some clones in this sample may be carry-over from other donors' samples. CDR3 in DNA: TGTGCCACTCGGGACAGGGGCACAGATACGCAGTATTTT. Its translation is CATRDRGTDTQYF.